The clone carrying this TCR beta chain was found many times. What it binds is unknown. During its preparation, the TCRbeta library received unique molecular identifiers. TCRdb passed the PCR reads through MiXCR, listing each CDR3 protein once. This table has about 98,000 distinct CDR3 sequences, about a quarter appearing once. This sample was included in a study of T-cell reconstitution after alpha-beta-depleted transplantation in children. Study-wide findings and caveats: By one year post-transplant, T-cell counts and diversity largely arose from T cells that were newly produced. Expanded graft clones numbering several hundred reportedly gave rise to alpha-beta T cells about two months after transplant.

CDR3 length equals 15 residues. Trimming at V came to 4 bases and at J to 5 bases, leaving 10 bases not matched to a gene. Germline V gene data show CDR1 as MGHDK and CDR2 as SYGVNS. Sequenced here: PBMCs, sampled before TCRalphabeta/CD19-depleted stem cell transplant. This chain links TRBV25-1 with TRBJ1-2; 7 bases fit TRBD1. The TCR was taken from a boy aged 2 to 10 with acute lymphoblastic leukemia, due to receive a stem cell transplant. The CDR3: CASSGSDRGLYGYTF. Written as DNA, the CDR3 is TGTGCCAGCAGTGGGAGCGATAGGGGGCTGTATGGCTACACCTTC.